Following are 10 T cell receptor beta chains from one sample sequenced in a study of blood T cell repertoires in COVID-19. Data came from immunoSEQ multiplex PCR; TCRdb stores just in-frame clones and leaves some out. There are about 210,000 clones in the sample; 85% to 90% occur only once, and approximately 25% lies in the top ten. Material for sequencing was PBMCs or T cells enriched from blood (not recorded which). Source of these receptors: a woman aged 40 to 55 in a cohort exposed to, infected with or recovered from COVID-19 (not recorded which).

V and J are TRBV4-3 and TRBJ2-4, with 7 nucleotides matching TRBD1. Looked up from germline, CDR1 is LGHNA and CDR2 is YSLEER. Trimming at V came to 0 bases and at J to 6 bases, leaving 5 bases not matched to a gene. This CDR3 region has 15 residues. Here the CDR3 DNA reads TGCGCCAGCAGCCAAGATTTGGGGACAGTAAACATTCAGTACTTC. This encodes CASSQDLGTVNIQYF.

As DNA, the CDR3 is TGCGCCAGCAGCCGCGGGACTAGCGGGAGGGCCCCCTACGAGCAGTACTTC. Protein sequence: CASSRGTSGRAPYEQYF. The chain couples TRBV4-1 to TRBJ2-7, with 16 bases lining up with TRBD2. The CDR3 contains 17 residues. Germline V gene data show CDR1 as MGHRA and CDR2 as YSYEKL. The V segment lost 4 bases and the J segment 2 bases; nucleotides outside the gene matches: 5.

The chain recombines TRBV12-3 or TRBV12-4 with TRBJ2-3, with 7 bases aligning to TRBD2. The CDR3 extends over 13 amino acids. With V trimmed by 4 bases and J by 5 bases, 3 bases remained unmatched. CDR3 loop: CASSSGGLDTQYF. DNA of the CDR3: TGTGCCAGCAGTTCCGGGGGGTTAGATACGCAGTATTTT.

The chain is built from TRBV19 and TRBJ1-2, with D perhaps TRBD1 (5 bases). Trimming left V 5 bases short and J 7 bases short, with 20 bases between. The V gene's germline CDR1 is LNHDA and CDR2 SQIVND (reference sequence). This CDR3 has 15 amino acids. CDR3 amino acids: CASSAQVRVPGGYTF. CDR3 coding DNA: TGTGCCAGTAGTGCACAAGTCAGGGTGCCTGGTGGCTACACCTTC. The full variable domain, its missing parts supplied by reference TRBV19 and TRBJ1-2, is DGGITQSPKYLFRKEGQNVTLSCEQNLNHDAMYWYRQDPGQGLRLIYYSQIVNDFQKGDIAEGYSVSREKKESFPLTVTSAQKNPTAFYLCASSAQVRVPGGYTFGSGTRLTVV.

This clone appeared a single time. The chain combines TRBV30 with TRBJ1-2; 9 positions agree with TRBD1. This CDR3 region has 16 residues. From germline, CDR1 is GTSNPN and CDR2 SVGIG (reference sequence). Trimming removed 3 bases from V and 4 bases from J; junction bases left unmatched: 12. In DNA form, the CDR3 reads TGTGCCTGGAGACGTACCGGGACAGGGATGATCTATGGCTACACCTTC. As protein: CAWRRTGTGMIYGYTF.

CDR3 DNA sequence: TGTGCCAGCAGTTTATTGGCCAGCTCTGGGGCCAACGTCCTGACTTTC. Translation gives CASSLLASSGANVLTF. The genes are TRBV27 and TRBJ2-6; D not certain. The V end was cut by 1 base, the J end by 0 bases, with 7 bases between. CDR3 length: 16 residues. Germline V gene lookup returns CDR1 MNHEY and CDR2 SMNVEV (reference sequence).

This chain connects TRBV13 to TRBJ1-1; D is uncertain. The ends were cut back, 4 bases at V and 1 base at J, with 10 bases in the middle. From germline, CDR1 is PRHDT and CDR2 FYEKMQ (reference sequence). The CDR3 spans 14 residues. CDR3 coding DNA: TGTGCCAGCAGCTATGGACGGGAGAACACTGAAGCTTTCTTT. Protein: CASSYGRENTEAFF.

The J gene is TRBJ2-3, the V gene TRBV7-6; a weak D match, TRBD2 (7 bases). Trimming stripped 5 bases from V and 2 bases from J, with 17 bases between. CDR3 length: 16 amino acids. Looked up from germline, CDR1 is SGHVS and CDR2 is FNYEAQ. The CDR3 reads CASSPGERGTTDTQYF. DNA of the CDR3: TGTGCCAGCAGCCCAGGGGAGCGGGGAACCACAGATACGCAGTATTTT.

In DNA, the CDR3 is TGCGCCAGCAGCTTGGCGGGACAGGGGTTTGGAAACACCATATATTTT. This translates into CASSLAGQGFGNTIYF. The chain is built from TRBV5-1 and TRBJ1-3; 10 bases line up with TRBD1. The CDR3 consists of 16 residues. V gave up 0 bases and J gave up 3 bases; unmatched junction bases: 3. In germline, CDR1 is SGHRS, CDR2 YFSETQ.

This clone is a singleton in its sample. The CDR3 DNA reads as TGTGCCAGCAGCCTAAGTTCCGGGACAGGTGGCAAACTGTTTTTT. This translates into CASSLSSGTGGKLFF. The chain couples TRBV7-2 to TRBJ1-4; TRBD1 agrees at 8 bases. Germline CDR1 is SGHTA and CDR2 is FQGNSA. V was pared by 5 bases and J by 11 bases, with 13 bases of the junction left unmatched. The CDR3 sequence is 15 residues long.